The present T cell receptor beta chain was sequenced within a study of blood T cell repertoires in COVID-19. This table comes from immunoSEQ multiplex PCR, and its TCRdb copy is limited to in-frame clones, with some not included. In the table there are roughly 55,000 clones, more than 80% of which are singletons. Losses at the gene ends were 5 bases for V and 3 bases for J; bases not matched to a gene: 6. This CDR3 spans 14 amino acids. In germline, CDR1 is SGHVS, CDR2 FQNEAQ. Sequenced material: peripheral blood. The genes are TRBV7-8 and TRBJ2-7, with TRBD2 matching 8 bases. The sequence derives from a human donor with active COVID-19. The donor label of this sample is uncertain. The DNA for the CDR3 is TGTGCCAGCAGCCCCAGCGGGAGTGTCTACGAGCAGTACTTC. Translation gives CASSPSGSVYEQYF.